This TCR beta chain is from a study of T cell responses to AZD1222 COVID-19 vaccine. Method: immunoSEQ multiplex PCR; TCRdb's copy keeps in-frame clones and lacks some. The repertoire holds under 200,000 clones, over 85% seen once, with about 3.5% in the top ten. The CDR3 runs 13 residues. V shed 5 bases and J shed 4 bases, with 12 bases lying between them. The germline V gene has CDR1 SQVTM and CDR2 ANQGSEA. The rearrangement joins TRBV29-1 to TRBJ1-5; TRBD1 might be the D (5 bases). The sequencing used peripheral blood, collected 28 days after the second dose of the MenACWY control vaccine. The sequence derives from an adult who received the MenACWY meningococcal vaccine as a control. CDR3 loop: CSVRDGGNQPQHF. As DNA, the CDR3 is TGCAGCGTTCGGGACGGGGGGAATCAGCCCCAGCATTTT.